The T cell receptor (beta chain) described here comes from a study of T-cell memory formation after mild COVID-19. Background on the study: Most TCR clusters belonged to a single donor.

Notes on the study in general: Clones that contracted from day 15 to 85 were balanced CD4/CD8, while later expanders leaned CD4+. Pre-infection memory held some responding clones, suggesting pre-existing cross-reactive T cells responded.

Sample barcodes and UMIs were carried by the TCR alpha and TCR beta cDNA libraries that 5'RACE generated with constant-segment primers. MiXCR, applied by TCRdb to the 5' RACE reads, yields one record per CDR3 protein. The repertoire holds 120,000 to 150,000 distinct CDR3 sequences, with 11% to 15% as singletons. This clonotype turned up a few times. The antigen remains unidentified. The specimen sequenced was PBMCs or a T cell subset sorted from them (not recorded which). The receptor's source is an adult woman who had mild COVID-19 (a few samples of this study predate the infection). Cell type and time point are not known.

The CDR3 sequence is CASSQDEAGESAPLHF. The CDR3 coding sequence is TGTGCCAGCAGCCAAGATGAGGCAGGGGAGAGTGCACCCCTCCACTTT. This chain links TRBV4-2 with TRBJ1-6, with D possibly TRBD1 on 6 matching bases. V lost 0 bases and J lost 11, with 17 bases in between. Germline V gives CDR1 LGHNA, CDR2 YNFKEQ. The CDR3 runs to 16 residues.